A selection of T cell receptor beta chains follows, all from one sample in a study of blood T cells in healthy people across ages. TCRdb re-derived calls from the 5' RACE reads in MiXCR, one entry per CDR3 protein. This sample has 780,000 or so distinct CDR3 sequences; about 55% occur once, and the top ten carry around 40%. The sequenced sample was blood. The receptors derive from a man aged 80 or over in good health. The CDR3 runs from the conserved cysteine through the conserved F or W. The D gene is left open where the match is weak. Some rows mark clone size as missing; the rest say once, few, many or name a class of expanded clone.

- | 15 | TRBJ2-3 | TRBV28 | TRBD2 | TGTGCCAGCAGGCGACTAGCTGGAGGGAGAGATACGCAGTATTTT | CASRRLAGGRDTQYF
- | 16 | TRBJ1-1 | TRBV6-1 | TRBD1 | TGTGCCAGCAGTGCCCTAAAGGACAGGGGGCGGACTGAAGCTTTCTTT | CASSALKDRGRTEAFF
- | 17 | TRBJ1-1 | TRBV5-1 | TRBD1 | TGCGCCAGCAGCTTGTTCTCCCGGACAGGGGGAAACACTGAAGCTTTCTTT | CASSLFSRTGGNTEAFF
- | 15 | TRBJ1-2 | TRBV14 | - | TGTGCCAGCAGCCGAGAACCCAGGACCTACTATGGCTACACCTTC | CASSREPRTYYGYTF
- | 14 | TRBJ2-3 | TRBV7-3 | TRBD1 | TGTGCCAGCAGCTCGGGACAGGGTAGGGGTACGCAGTATTTT | CASSSGQGRGTQYF
- | 15 | TRBJ2-5 | TRBV7-9 | - | TGTGCCAGCAGCTTATGGGGAGCGGAAAACAATGAGCAGTACTTC | CASSLWGAENNEQYF
- | 17 | TRBJ2-3 | TRBV7-3 | - | TGTGCCAGCAGTCGAGGGGCTAGCAGTTCCATCACAGATACGCAGTATTTT | CASSRGASSSITDTQYF
few | 12 | TRBJ2-4 | TRBV12-3/TRBV12-4 | - | TGTGCCAGCAGTTTTAAGAGGGACATTCAGTACTTC | CASSFKRDIQYF
- | 15 | TRBJ2-1 | TRBV7-2 | - | TGTGCCAGCAGCTTAGCGTGGGGGTCCTACAATGAGCAGTTCTTC | CASSLAWGSYNEQFF
- | 14 | TRBJ1-2 | TRBV29-1 | - | TGCAGCGTTGAAGGGGTAGGGGTCACCTATGGCTACACCTTC | CSVEGVGVTYGYTF
- | 15 | TRBJ2-5 | TRBV15 | TRBD1 | TGTGCCACCAGCAGAACCCGGGACAGCCAAGAGACCCAGTACTTC | CATSRTRDSQETQYF
- | 15 | TRBJ2-5 | TRBV2 | - | TGTGCCAGCAGTGAACTAAAGGGTTCCAAAGAGACCCAGTACTTC | CASSELKGSKETQYF
once | 15 | TRBJ2-7 | TRBV24-1 | TRBD1 | TGTGCCACCAGTAACACAGGGGGCACCCTTGTGCCCCAGTACTTC | CATSNTGGTLVPQYF
once | 16 | TRBJ2-1 | TRBV20-1 | - | TGCAGTGCTAGAGATCCCGGCAGCGGAGCGTACAATGAGCAGTTCTTC | CSARDPGSGAYNEQFF
- | 15 | TRBJ2-3 | TRBV2 | - | TGTGCCAGCAGTGAGCCGGCCGTTGGCACAGATACGCAGTATTTT | CASSEPAVGTDTQYF
- | 13 | TRBJ2-4 | TRBV20-1 | - | TGCAGTGCTAGCTTGAGAGCCAAAAACATTCAGTACTTC | CSASLRAKNIQYF
- | 16 | TRBJ2-7 | TRBV3-1 | TRBD2 | TGTGCCAGCAGCCAAACGCCTAGCGGGAGGGCGTACGAGCAGTACTTC | CASSQTPSGRAYEQYF
- | 14 | TRBJ2-7 | TRBV20-1 | - | TGCAGTGCTAGAGGTGGCCGCGGGGAGTCCGAGCAGTACTTC | CSARGGRGESEQYF
few | 23 | TRBJ2-4 | TRBV20-1 | - | TGCAGTGCTACACCAATATTGACAGGGTTAAGGGTAGGAGGGACCGTCGCCAAAAACATTCAGTACTTC | CSATPILTGLRVGGTVAKNIQYF
- | 15 | TRBJ1-6 | TRBV15 | - | TGTGCCACCAGCAGAGATATTTTAGGGGAATCACCCCCCCACTTT | CATSRDILGESPPHF
- | 15 | TRBJ1-5 | TRBV28 | - | TGTGCCAGCAGTTTGGCCAGGGTGAGCAATCAGCCCCAGCATTTT | CASSLARVSNQPQHF
few | 14 | TRBJ1-2 | TRBV5-5 | - | TGTGCCAGCAGCTTGGGATACAGGAGCTATGGCTACACCTTC | CASSLGYRSYGYTF
- | 16 | TRBJ1-2 | TRBV20-1 | TRBD1 | TGCAGTGCTAGAGATCAGGGACAGGGAACTAACTATGGCTACACCTTC | CSARDQGQGTNYGYTF
- | 16 | TRBJ1-1 | TRBV2 | TRBD1 | TGTGCCACCCAGGGGTCCAGGACAGGGGAGAACACTGAAGCTTTCTTT | CATQGSRTGENTEAFF
- | 15 | TRBJ2-7 | TRBV2 | - | TGTGCCAGCAGTGAAGGAGCTAGCGCGACCTACGAGCAGTACTTC | CASSEGASATYEQYF
- | 11 | TRBJ1-2 | TRBV6-5 | TRBD1 | TGTGCCAGCTCTCAGACAGGGCGCTACACCTTC | CASSQTGRYTF
once | 13 | TRBJ2-1 | TRBV20-1 | - | TGCAGTGCTAGGATGGACACGTACAATGAGCAGTTCTTC | CSARMDTYNEQFF